This TCR beta chain came from a study of siplizumab effects on memory and regulatory T cells. General study results and limits: Proliferating siplizumab-cultured Tregs lacked confirmed suppressive function.

Libraries were prepared by immunoSEQ multiplex PCR; TCRdb keeps only in-frame clonotypes and omits some of them. The table includes around 100,000 clones, 91% detected once. Concerning this clone itself: What it binds is unknown.

V shed 4 bases and J shed 6 bases, with 10 bases lying between them. Germline CDR1 SSHAT, CDR2 FNYEAQ (reference sequence). CDR3 size: 12 residues. The sequence derives from a human donor in good health. This chain joins TRBV7-7 and TRBJ2-7, with a possible D match to TRBD1 (7 bases). Sequencing was carried out using CD4+ T cells sorted from blood. CDR3 sequence: CASSSQGGEQYF. The CDR3 DNA is TGTGCCAGCAGCTCGCAGGGGGGCGAGCAGTACTTC.